Following are 24 T cell receptor beta chains from one sample sequenced in a study of control samples from healthy donors and cancer patients. Profiled with immunoSEQ multiplex PCR; TCRdb holds only in-frame clones, not every one. There are some 200,000 clones in the sample; about nine tenths occur only once, and more than 1.3% lies in the top ten. The material sequenced was blood. Receptors originate from a woman aged 25-40 years in good health.

The gene calls are TRBV29-1 and TRBJ2-5; 8 positions agree with TRBD1. Germline CDR1 is SQVTM and CDR2 is ANQGSEA. The CDR3 has 11 amino acids. J lost 7 bases, V lost 4 bases, and 2 bases had no gene match. CDR3 protein: CSVGQGATQYF. The CDR3 coding sequence is TGCAGCGTTGGGCAGGGGGCGACCCAGTACTTC.

The chain recombines TRBV6-2 or TRBV6-3 with TRBJ2-7, with D unresolved. Trimming removed 5 bases from V and 10 bases from J, with 18 bases in between. Germline V gene lookup returns CDR1 MNHEY and CDR2 SVGEGT. CDR3 length: 13 amino acids. The CDR3 DNA sequence: TGTGCCAGCAGTGACATTCGTGATTCCCCCCAGTACTTC. Its translation is CASSDIRDSPQYF.

The chain employs TRBV9 and TRBJ2-5, with 13 bases matching TRBD2. Unmatched junction bases numbered 1, after V lost 0 bases and J lost 2 bases. Germline CDR1 reads SGDLS; CDR2 reads YYNGEE. This CDR3 has 16 residues. CDR3 residues: CASSVGTSGGQETQYF. Written as DNA, the CDR3 is TGTGCCAGCAGCGTAGGGACTAGCGGGGGACAAGAGACCCAGTACTTC.

The CDR3 bases are TGCGCCAGCAGCCAAGGATACAGAAGGATGAACACTGAAGCTTTCTTT. Translated, it gives CASSQGYRRMNTEAFF. The chain recombines TRBV4-1 with TRBJ1-1; D call uncertain. Trimming pared 1 base from V and 0 bases from J, leaving 12 bases between. From germline, CDR1 is MGHRA and CDR2 YSYEKL. CDR3 length: 16 residues.

This sequence joins TRBV20-1 and TRBJ2-2, with D possibly called TRBD1 or TRBD2 (8 bases each). The V end lost 3 bases, the J end lost 1 base, and 15 bases lay between the germline ends. The CDR3 is made up of 16 amino acids. Germline V lookup: CDR1 DFQATT, CDR2 SNEGSKA (reference sequence). CDR3 amino acids: CSASRGGTGNTGELFF. For the CDR3, the DNA is TGCAGTGCTAGTCGGGGGGGGACAGGGAACACCGGGGAGCTGTTTTTT.

This rearrangement joins TRBV7-3 to TRBJ2-7; 7 positions agree with TRBD1. With 5 bases clipped from V and 3 bases from J, the junction kept 4 bases outside the gene matches. The CDR3 has 13 residues. Germline V lookup: CDR1 SGHTA, CDR2 FQGTGA. The CDR3 reads CASSRDRLYEQYF. CDR3 coding DNA: TGTGCCAGCAGCCGGGACAGACTCTACGAGCAGTACTTC.

The chain is built from TRBV5-1 and TRBJ2-1; TRBD2 matches 10 bases. The length of the CDR3 is 15 residues. Germline V CDR1 and CDR2: SGHRS, YFSETQ. V lost 5 bases to trimming and J lost 4 bases; unmatched junction nucleotides: 6. CDR3 amino acids: CASSPGLARYNEQFF. DNA of the CDR3: TGCGCCAGCAGTCCGGGACTAGCGAGGTACAATGAGCAGTTCTTC. The whole variable domain, filled in from reference TRBV5-1 and TRBJ2-1, reads KAGVTQTPRYLIKTRGQQVTLSCSPISGHRSVSWYQQTPGQGLQFLFEYFSETQRNKGNFPGRFSGRQFSNSRSEMNVSTLELGDSALYLCASSPGLARYNEQFFGPGTRLTVL.

Here the CDR3 DNA reads TGTGCCAGCAGTTTAGGTCTGTCTTCCCCTTTTTGGAATTCACCCCTCCACTTT. This encodes CASSLGLSSPFWNSPLHF. The chain carries TRBV28 and TRBJ1-6; D gene unclear. V was clipped by 2 bases and J by 7 bases, with 21 bases between them. This CDR3 contains 18 residues. The germline V gene has CDR1 MDHEN and CDR2 SYDVKM.

A word on this clone: This sample includes further DNA sequences coding for the same CDR3. This sequence joins TRBV27 and TRBJ1-5; D is uncertain. This CDR3 has 13 residues. Germline CDR1 is MNHEY and CDR2 is SMNVEV (reference sequence). V lost 2 bases and J lost 1, with 3 bases in between. The CDR3 DNA reads as TGTGCCAGCAGTTTAGGCAGCAATCAGCCCCAGCATTTT. Translated: CASSLGSNQPQHF.

A note on this clone: The same CDR3 is also encoded by other DNA sequences in this sample. V usage is TRBV12-3 or TRBV12-4 and J usage is TRBJ1-1, with D possibly TRBD1 on 5 matching bases. The CDR3 runs to 13 residues. Trimming shortened V by 1 base and J by 4 bases, and 7 bases separated the two germline ends. Written as DNA, the CDR3 is TGTGCCAGCAGTTTAGGGGGGGTCACTGAAGCTTTCTTT. It is translated as CASSLGGVTEAFF.

The V and J genes are TRBV21-1 and TRBJ1-4; TRBD1 is the table's D call and was not checked against the DNA. TRBV21-1 is a pseudogene locus. The CDR3 is made up of 14 amino acids. CDR3 nucleotides: TGTGCCAGCAGCGAGACAGGGGCGGATGAAAAACTGTTTTTT. Its protein is CASSETGADEKLFF.

V is TRBV29-1 and J is TRBJ1-5; D is undetermined. The V gene lost 3 bases and the J gene lost 0 bases, with 3 bases spanning the gap. The CDR3 runs 12 residues. Germline V gene sequence: CDR1 SQVTM, CDR2 ANQGSEA. The CDR3 loop is CSVDTSNQPQHF. The CDR3 coding sequence is TGCAGCGTTGACACTAGCAATCAGCCCCAGCATTTT.

The gene calls are TRBV28 and TRBJ2-1, with D uncertain. Germline V gene sequence: CDR1 MDHEN, CDR2 SYDVKM. The V end lost 6 bases, the J end lost 6 bases, and 24 bases lay between the germline ends. The CDR3 is 17 amino acids. The CDR3 here is CASSLGIGSIFGNEQFF. The CDR3 DNA reads as TGTGCCAGCAGCTTAGGGATAGGTAGCATTTTTGGCAATGAGCAGTTCTTC.

Turning to this clone: The same CDR3 arises from other DNA sequences in this sample as well. The gene calls are TRBV19 and TRBJ1-1; D is ambiguous. The CDR3 contains 13 residues. CDR1 is LNHDA, CDR2 SQIVND, per germline (reference sequence). V lost 4 bases and J 1 base, leaving 7 bases between the germline ends. CDR3 sequence: CASSTGRNTEAFF. In DNA form, the CDR3 reads TGTGCCAGTAGTACTGGCAGGAACACTGAAGCTTTCTTT.

In nucleotides, the CDR3 is TGTGCCAGCAGCGAATGGGGGAGGGGCACAGATACGCAGTATTTT. Protein sequence: CASSEWGRGTDTQYF. The chain is built from TRBV7-8 and TRBJ2-3, with 7 bases matching TRBD2. In germline, CDR1 is SGHVS, CDR2 FQNEAQ. V lost 5 bases to trimming and J lost 1 base; unmatched junction nucleotides: 6. CDR3 length equals 15 residues.

The chain uses TRBV3-1 (or the pseudogene TRBV3-2) and TRBJ2-3; 13 bases are a match to TRBD2. Germline loops: CDR1 LGHDT, CDR2 YNNKEL (reference sequence). The ends lost 5 bases at V and 0 bases at J; junction bases unmatched: 5. The CDR3 has 17 amino acids. The CDR3 region has the DNA TGTGCCAGCAGCGCCGGGACTAGCGGGGTTAGCACAGATACGCAGTATTTT. It codes for CASSAGTSGVSTDTQYF.

The rearrangement links TRBV4-3 to TRBJ2-5; TRBD2 matches 8 bases. Germline CDR1 LGHNA, CDR2 YSLEER. CDR3 size: 15 residues. With V trimmed by 3 bases and J by 0 bases, 3 bases remained unmatched. The DNA of the CDR3 is TGCGCCAGCAGCCAGCTACTAGCGGACCAAGAGACCCAGTACTTC. Translated, it gives CASSQLLADQETQYF.

The chain combines TRBV19 with TRBJ2-7; 10 bases are shared with TRBD1. V was pared by 7 bases and J by 0 bases, with 6 bases of the junction left unmatched. Germline CDR1 and CDR2: LNHDA and SQIVND (reference sequence). CDR3 length: 15 amino acids. This CDR3 reads CASKLRDRGSYEQYF. Here the CDR3 DNA reads TGTGCCAGTAAGTTAAGGGACAGGGGCTCCTACGAGCAGTACTTC.

The chain carries TRBV7-9 and TRBJ2-3, with D possibly matching TRBD2 (7 bases). V was trimmed by 4 bases and J by 2 bases, leaving 13 bases between them. This CDR3 spans 15 amino acids. Germline V gene data show CDR1 as SEHNR and CDR2 as FQNEAQ (reference sequence). The CDR3 region is CASSSGGGHTDTQYF. The CDR3 coding sequence is TGTGCCAGCAGCTCCGGCGGGGGCCACACAGATACGCAGTATTTT.

The chain combines TRBV27 with TRBJ1-5; 8 nucleotides align to TRBD1. V shed 3 bases and J 2 bases; nucleotides not matched to a gene: 0. Germline CDR1 MNHEY, CDR2 SMNVEV (reference sequence). This CDR3 is 14 amino acids long. CDR3 sequence: CASSLTGGNQPQHF. CDR3 in DNA: TGTGCCAGCAGTTTGACAGGGGGCAATCAGCCCCAGCATTTT.

V gene TRBV4-1 combines with J gene TRBJ2-7; the match to TRBD1 covers 7 bases. The CDR3 runs 15 residues. J lost 0 bases, V lost 1 base, and 3 bases had no gene match. CDR1 and CDR2 from the germline V gene are MGHRA and YSYEKL. The CDR3 bases are TGCGCCAGCAGCCAAGGGACAGGTTACTCCTACGAGCAGTACTTC. Translated: CASSQGTGYSYEQYF.

The gene calls are TRBV10-3 and TRBJ1-3; 9 nucleotides match TRBD1. CDR3 length: 16 amino acids. Per germline, CDR1 ENHRY and CDR2 SYGVKD. The J segment lost 1 base and the V segment lost 2 bases, leaving 3 bases of the junction unmatched. The CDR3, as DNA: TGTGCCATCAGTGAGCCGGGACAGGGATCTGGAAACACCATATATTTT. Its protein product is CAISEPGQGSGNTIYF.

This chain joins TRBV28 and TRBJ2-1; D gene uncertain. Per germline, CDR1 MDHEN and CDR2 SYDVKM. V was cut by 2 bases and J by 5 bases, with 7 bases left in between. This CDR3 has 13 residues. In DNA form, the CDR3 reads TGTGCCAGCAGTTTAGTGGCAGACAATGAGCAGTTCTTC. Translating gives CASSLVADNEQFF.

The gene calls are TRBV19 and TRBJ2-5, with D possibly being TRBD2 (7 bases). CDR1 is LNHDA and CDR2 is SQIVND in the germline V gene (reference sequence). The CDR3 has 14 residues. V was pared by 3 bases and J by 7 bases, with 15 bases between. The CDR3, as DNA: TGTGCCAGTAGTATGGGGGGGGCGTCGTGGACCCAGTACTTC. It specifies CASSMGGASWTQYF. The entire variable domain, with the rest obtained from reference TRBV19 and TRBJ2-5, is as follows: DGGITQSPKYLFRKEGQNVTLSCEQNLNHDAMYWYRQDPGQGLRLIYYSQIVNDFQKGDIAEGYSVSREKKESFPLTVTSAQKNPTAFYLCASSMGGASWTQYFGPGTRLLVL.